This T cell receptor (beta chain) was observed in a study of cytomegalovirus exposure and HLA in healthy donors. PCR employed 60 Vbeta and 13 Jbeta primers. Profiled with immunoSEQ multiplex PCR; TCRdb holds only in-frame clones, not every one. The table records 30,000 to 40,000 clones, roughly two thirds of them present only once. CDR3 length: 15 amino acids. Germline V CDR1 and CDR2: SGHAT, FQNNGV. V lost 5 bases, J lost 5 bases, and 6 bases stayed unmatched. For this clone: Its antigen is not identified.

General study points: HLA alleles showed associations with some 17,000 TCR beta sequences in a later analysis, at a 0.05 false discovery rate. The study flagged some 170 TCR beta chains as cytomegalovirus-associated. There were reportedly fewer N-insertions in an Asian-associated ancestry cluster than the approximately 640-donor mean, in a later analysis.

This receptor was identified in a man in his forties in good health and CMV-seropositive. Source material: PBMCs. The V call is TRBV11-2, the J call TRBJ2-5; TRBD2 matches at 12 bases. In DNA form, the CDR3 reads TGTGCCAGCAGCGCTAGCGGGGGGGCCGGGGAGACCCAGTACTTC. Residues: CASSASGGAGETQYF. Supplemented by reference TRBV11-2 and TRBJ2-5, the full variable domain reads EAGVAQSPRYKIIEKRQSVAFWCNPISGHATLYWYQQILGQGPKLLIQFQNNGVVDDSQLPKDRFSAERLKGVDSTLKIQPAKLEDSAVYLCASSASGGAGETQYFGPGTRLLVL.